This TCR beta chain emerged from a study of T cell responses to AZD1222 COVID-19 vaccine. Profiled with immunoSEQ multiplex PCR; TCRdb holds only in-frame clones, not every one. Seen here are 120,000 to 150,000 clones, 88% observed once, and the top ten hold 5.4%. Specimen: peripheral blood, collected 28 days after the second dose of the MenACWY control vaccine. The receptor's source is an adult who received the MenACWY meningococcal vaccine as a control.

Written as DNA, the CDR3 is TGTGCCAGTAGTATGGCGGCGACCACAGATACGCAGTATTTT. This encodes CASSMAATTDTQYF. The V gene is TRBV19, the J gene TRBJ2-3; D ambiguous. CDR3 size: 14 residues. Per the germline V gene, CDR1 is LNHDA and CDR2 is SQIVND (reference sequence). V was clipped by 3 bases and J by 2 bases, with 9 bases between them.